Shown below are 22 T cell receptor beta chains from a single sample sequenced in a study of lymphopenia after photon versus proton radiotherapy. TCRdb's table, derived via immunoSEQ multiplex PCR, lists solely in-frame clones and lacks some. The sample has approximately 24,000 clones; 84% are singletons. The starting material was peripheral blood, obtained from a patient treated with photon-based radiotherapy. These receptors came from a man aged 40-50 years with gastric cancer.

The chain joins TRBV5-1 to TRBJ1-4, with D tentatively TRBD1 (5 bases). CDR1 and CDR2 (germline): SGHRS, YFSETQ. The CDR3 loop spans 14 amino acids. The germline V and J ends were trimmed by 0 bases and 2 bases, with 5 bases remaining between them. The DNA for the CDR3 is TGCGCCAGCAGCTTGGGGGGCACTAATGAAAAACTGTTTTTT. Protein sequence: CASSLGGTNEKLFF.

This chain uses TRBV25-1 with TRBJ2-1; D gene unclear. V was clipped by 3 bases and J by 10 bases, with 7 bases between them. The CDR3 extends over 11 amino acids. Germline V gene lookup returns CDR1 MGHDK and CDR2 SYGVNS. CDR3 nucleotide sequence: TGTGCCAGCAGTGAGGGTATCGAGCAGTTCTTC. This codes for CASSEGIEQFF.

The chain joins TRBV5-6 to TRBJ2-7; 9 bases are shared with TRBD1. This CDR3 is built from 14 residues. Germline V gene lookup returns CDR1 SGHDT and CDR2 YYEEEE. V trimming: 3 bases; J trimming: 4 bases; junction bases outside the gene matches: 5. In DNA, the CDR3 is TGTGCCAGCAGCTCCGGGACAGGGCTGTACGAGCAGTACTTC. Translated: CASSSGTGLYEQYF.

The chain couples TRBV2 to TRBJ2-7, with D possibly being TRBD1 (6 bases). Germline V CDR1 and CDR2: SNHLY, FYNNEI. With 7 bases removed from V and 3 bases from J, the gap between germline ends came to 16 bases. This CDR3 spans 14 amino acids. CDR3: CASTLKPGHYEQYF. CDR3 bases: TGTGCCAGCACCCTAAAACCGGGACACTACGAGCAGTACTTC.

V and J are TRBV5-3 and TRBJ1-1; D call uncertain. TRBV5-3 is an ORF, and what it does is uncertain. The CDR3 loop spans 16 amino acids. With 0 bases removed from V and 2 bases from J, the gap between germline ends came to 14 bases. The CDR3 loop reads CARSLGVPGLNTEAFF. The CDR3 nucleotides are TGTGCCAGAAGCTTGGGGGTTCCAGGATTAAACACTGAAGCTTTCTTT.

The gene calls are TRBV6-1 and TRBJ2-7; D is ambiguous. Trimming cost V 7 bases and J 0 bases, with 13 bases left between them. The CDR3 extends over 14 amino acids. Germline loops: CDR1 MNHNS, CDR2 SASEGT. The CDR3 here is CASTPDWSSYEQYF. CDR3 nucleotide sequence: TGTGCCAGCACCCCCGACTGGAGCTCCTACGAGCAGTACTTC.

The rearrangement links TRBV6-1 to TRBJ2-5; possibly TRBD1 or TRBD2 for D (6 bases each). The CDR3 length is 14 residues. Germline V lookup: CDR1 MNHNS, CDR2 SASEGT. V was trimmed by 4 bases and J by 1 base, leaving 10 bases between them. In nucleotides, the CDR3 is TGTGCCAGCAGTGCCTCGGGGGCCCAAGAGACCCAGTACTTC. It specifies CASSASGAQETQYF.

The J gene is TRBJ1-5, the V gene TRBV4-3, with D possibly being TRBD1 (5 bases). V was shortened by 0 bases and J by 5 bases, with 8 bases between the two germline ends. Germline V gene data show CDR1 as LGHNA and CDR2 as YSLEER. The CDR3 covers 14 residues. The DNA of the CDR3 is TGCGCCAGCAGCCAAGATTTGGGGCATCAGCCCCAGCATTTT. Its protein is CASSQDLGHQPQHF.

This chain joins TRBV21-1 and TRBJ1-3; whether TRBD1, the table's D call, matches the DNA was not checked. TRBV21-1 is recorded as a pseudogene. This CDR3 spans 16 amino acids. Written as DNA, the CDR3 is TGTGCCAGCAGCAAAGAACAGGGAGTTCCTGGAAACACCATATATTTT. Encoded protein: CASSKEQGVPGNTIYF.

The chain uses TRBV30 and TRBJ1-5; D is perhaps TRBD1 (6 bases). The germline V gene has CDR1 GTSNPN and CDR2 SVGIG (reference sequence). This CDR3 is 16 amino acids long. Trimming removed 0 bases at V and 6 bases at J, with 18 bases between. Written as DNA, the CDR3 is TGTGCCTGGAGTGTCCCTGGGGGCCAGGGGAGTCAGCCCCAGCATTTT. It translates to CAWSVPGGQGSQPQHF. The complete variable domain, with remaining parts taken from reference TRBV30 and TRBJ1-5, reads SQTIHQWPATLVQPVGSPLSLECTVEGTSNPNLYWYRQAAGRGLQLLFYSVGIGQISSEVPQNLSASRPQDRQFILSSKKLLLSDSGFYLCAWSVPGGQGSQPQHFGDGTRLSIL.

The chain joins TRBV13 to TRBJ2-3; TRBD1 agrees at 7 bases. The trim removed 2 bases at V and 5 bases at J, leaving 7 bases unmatched. Per the germline V gene, CDR1 is PRHDT and CDR2 is FYEKMQ (reference sequence). The CDR3 contains 15 residues. The CDR3 is CASSLNRAGGDTQYF. The CDR3, as DNA: TGTGCCAGCAGCTTAAATCGGGCAGGGGGAGATACGCAGTATTTT.

J is TRBJ2-3 and V is TRBV6-1, with D unclear. V was trimmed by 3 bases and J by 1 base, leaving 8 bases between them. The germline CDR1 and CDR2 sequences are MNHNS and SASEGT. This CDR3 comprises 14 residues. The CDR3 region is CASSEGSGTDTQYF. The CDR3 nucleotides read TGTGCCAGCAGTGAGGGCAGCGGCACAGATACGCAGTATTTT.

The rearrangement joins TRBV10-1 to TRBJ2-3, with 13 bases matching TRBD2. This CDR3 region has 19 residues. Germline trimming cut 8 bases from V and 0 bases from J; bases unmatched to any gene: 14. Germline CDR1 WNHNN, CDR2 SYGVQD (reference sequence). Here the CDR3 DNA reads TGCGCCAGCGACAAAAAAGATGGGACTAGCGGGGAGAGCACAGATACGCAGTATTTT. As protein: CASDKKDGTSGESTDTQYF.

The chain carries TRBV9 and TRBJ2-5; weak D call: TRBD2 (6 bases). Germline lookup yields CDR1 SGDLS and CDR2 YYNGEE. Trimming took 3 bases from V and 3 from J, leaving 15 bases between them. The CDR3 is 15 residues long. In nucleotides, the CDR3 is TGTGCCAGCAGCGCGATCGGGACTCCTAAAGAGACCCAGTACTTC. This codes for CASSAIGTPKETQYF. Supplemented by reference TRBV9 and TRBJ2-5, the full variable domain reads DSGVTQTPKHLITATGQRVTLRCSPRSGDLSVYWYQQSLDQGLQFLIQYYNGEERAKGNILERFSAQQFPDLHSELNLSSLELGDSALYFCASSAIGTPKETQYFGPGTRLLVL.

The chain recombines TRBV15 with TRBJ1-1; D is undetermined. The CDR3 covers 16 residues. The germline CDR1 and CDR2 sequences are LNHNV and YYDKDF (reference sequence). Trimming took 1 base from V and 1 from J, leaving 13 bases between them. The CDR3 bases are TGTGCCACCAGCAGAGGGCTGGGGAAGGGGAACACTGAAGCTTTCTTT. Residues: CATSRGLGKGNTEAFF.

This clone came up once. The rearrangement joins TRBV6-1 to TRBJ2-5; no definite D call. The V end was cut by 8 bases, the J end by 2 bases, with 12 bases between. The germline gives CDR1 MNHNS, CDR2 SASEGT. The CDR3 has 13 amino acids. In DNA, the CDR3 is TGTGCCAGCGAAAGAGGCAGACAAGAGACCCAGTACTTC. Encoded protein: CASERGRQETQYF.

The CDR3 is CATSIGGDADTQYF. The CDR3 bases are TGTGCCACCAGCATTGGGGGGGACGCAGATACGCAGTATTTT. The gene calls are TRBV15 and TRBJ2-3, with 7 bases lining up with TRBD2. The germline V gene encodes CDR1 LNHNV and CDR2 YYDKDF (reference sequence). CDR3 length equals 14 residues. Trimming took 4 bases from V and 4 from J; bases not matched to a gene: 5.

This chain connects TRBV11-1 to TRBJ1-1; the match to TRBD1 covers 10 bases. V lost 8 bases to trimming and J lost 1 base; unmatched junction nucleotides: 4. Germline V lookup: CDR1 SGHAT, CDR2 FQDESV (reference sequence). There are 14 residues in the CDR3. The CDR3 bases are TGTGCCAGCGCCCGGGACAGGGGGAACACTGAAGCTTTCTTT. As protein: CASARDRGNTEAFF.

This chain links TRBV5-1 with TRBJ2-1; D perhaps matches TRBD1 (5 bases). This CDR3 has 15 residues. V dropped 2 bases and J dropped 7 bases, with 16 bases sitting between them. Germline-derived CDR1 and CDR2 are SGHRS and YFSETQ. The CDR3 loop is CASSFRAGMGNEQFF. CDR3 DNA sequence: TGCGCCAGCAGCTTTAGGGCAGGGATGGGGAATGAGCAGTTCTTC. Filled out from reference TRBV5-1 and TRBJ2-1, the complete variable domain reads KAGVTQTPRYLIKTRGQQVTLSCSPISGHRSVSWYQQTPGQGLQFLFEYFSETQRNKGNFPGRFSGRQFSNSRSEMNVSTLELGDSALYLCASSFRAGMGNEQFFGPGTRLTVL.

This clone was seen a few times. The sample has other DNA sequences that encode this CDR3 too. The rearrangement joins TRBV19 to TRBJ1-5; D is uncertain. Germline CDR1 reads LNHDA; CDR2 reads SQIVND (reference sequence). The CDR3 contains 13 residues. V was cut by 4 bases and J by 1 base, with 5 bases left in between. The CDR3 DNA is TGTGCCAGTAGTACCGTAAGCAATCAGCCCCAGCATTTT. This encodes CASSTVSNQPQHF.

This clone was counted a single time. The V call is TRBV19, the J call TRBJ2-5; the match to TRBD2 covers 10 bases. With 1 base clipped from V and 4 bases from J, the junction kept 9 bases outside the gene matches. Germline CDR1 LNHDA, CDR2 SQIVND (reference sequence). This CDR3 contains 17 residues. CDR3 sequence (DNA): TGTGCCAGTAGTATAGGGGTTAGCGGGGGGCCCGTAGAGACCCAGTACTTC. This translates into CASSIGVSGGPVETQYF.

The chain has TRBV6-1 and TRBJ2-3, with 9 bases that match TRBD1. CDR3 length: 15 residues. CDR1 is MNHNS, CDR2 SASEGT, per germline. Losses at the gene ends were 6 bases for V and 3 bases for J; bases not matched to a gene: 7. CDR3 DNA sequence: TGTGCCAGCAGGGGGGGACAGGGTAGGACAGATACGCAGTATTTT. Translating it yields CASRGGQGRTDTQYF.